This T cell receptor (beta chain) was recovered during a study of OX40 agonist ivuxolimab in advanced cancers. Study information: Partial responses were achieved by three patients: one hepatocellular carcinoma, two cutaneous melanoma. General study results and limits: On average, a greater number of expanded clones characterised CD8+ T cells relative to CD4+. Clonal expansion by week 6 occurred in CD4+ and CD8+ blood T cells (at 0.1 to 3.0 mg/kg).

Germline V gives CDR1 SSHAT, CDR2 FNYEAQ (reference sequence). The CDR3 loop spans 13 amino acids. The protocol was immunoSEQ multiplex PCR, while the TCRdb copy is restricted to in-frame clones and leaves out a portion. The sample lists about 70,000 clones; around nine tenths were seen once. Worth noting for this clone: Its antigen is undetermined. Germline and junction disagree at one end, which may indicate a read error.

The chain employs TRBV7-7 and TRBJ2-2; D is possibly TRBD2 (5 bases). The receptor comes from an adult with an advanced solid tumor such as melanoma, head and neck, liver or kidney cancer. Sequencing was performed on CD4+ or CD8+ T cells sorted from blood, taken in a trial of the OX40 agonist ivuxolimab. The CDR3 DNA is TGTGCTAGCAGCTTGGGAGCCACCGGGGAGCTGTTTTTT. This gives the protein CASSLGATGELFF.